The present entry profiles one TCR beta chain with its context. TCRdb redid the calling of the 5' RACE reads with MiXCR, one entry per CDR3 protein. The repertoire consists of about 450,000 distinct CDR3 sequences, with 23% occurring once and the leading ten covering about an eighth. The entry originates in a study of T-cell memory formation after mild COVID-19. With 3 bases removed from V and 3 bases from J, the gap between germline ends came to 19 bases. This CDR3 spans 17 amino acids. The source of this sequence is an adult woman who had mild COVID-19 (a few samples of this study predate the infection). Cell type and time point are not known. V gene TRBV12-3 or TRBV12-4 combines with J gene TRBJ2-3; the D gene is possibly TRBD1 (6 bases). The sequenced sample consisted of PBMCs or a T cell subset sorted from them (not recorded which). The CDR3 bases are TGTGCCAGCAGTTTTATTGCTTTTGGACAGAAGACAGATACGCAGTATTTT. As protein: CASSFIAFGQKTDTQYF.